This TCR beta chain emerged from a study of cytomegalovirus exposure and HLA in healthy donors. The PCR had 60 Vbeta and 13 Jbeta primers. Generated by immunoSEQ multiplex PCR, the TCRdb table keeps only in-frame clones and is missing some. The table lists under 90,000 clones, over 80% of them singletons. Trimming cost V 2 bases and J 0 bases, with 17 bases left between them. This CDR3 contains 18 residues. Germline CDR1 reads SNHLY; CDR2 reads FYNNEI. The chain combines TRBV2 with TRBJ1-3; perhaps TRBD1 as D (5 bases). Material: PBMCs. The sequence was collected from a man younger than 35 in good health and CMV-seronegative. CDR3 DNA sequence: TGTGCCAGCAGTGAATGGGCCGGCAGGGCAAACTCTGGAAACACCATATATTTT. It codes for CASSEWAGRANSGNTIYF.